The next 4 T cell receptor beta chains were all read from a single sample in a study of T cell repertoires in cytomegalovirus infection. TCRdb reprocessed the reads with MiXCR, giving one entry per CDR3 protein. The data show approximately 400,000 distinct CDR3 sequences, approximately 31% seen once. The sequencing input was PBMCs. The receptors were gathered from a human donor in good health (CMV status not recorded). Some clones in this sample may be carry-over from other donors' samples.

J is TRBJ2-2 and V is TRBV4-1; D gene ambiguous. V lost 0 bases, J lost 1 base, and 9 bases lay in between. The CDR3 is 16 amino acids. The germline V gene has CDR1 MGHRA and CDR2 YSYEKL. The CDR3 is CASSQDKWENTGELFF. For the CDR3, the DNA is TGCGCCAGCAGCCAAGATAAGTGGGAGAACACCGGGGAGCTGTTTTTT.

This chain connects TRBV6-6 to TRBJ2-5; the match to TRBD2 covers 9 bases. Trimming cost V 5 bases and J 6 bases; bases outside gene matches: 13. Per germline, CDR1 MNHNY and CDR2 SVGAGI (reference sequence). The length of the CDR3 is 16 residues. CDR3 loop: CASSGVAGAGKKTQYF. DNA for the CDR3: TGTGCCAGCAGTGGAGTAGCGGGGGCTGGGAAAAAGACCCAGTACTTC.

This clonotype was counted a few times. The J gene is TRBJ1-5, the V gene TRBV28; no reliable D call. Per germline, CDR1 MDHEN and CDR2 SYDVKM. The CDR3 is 15 amino acids. Trimming removed 3 bases at V and 0 bases at J, with 9 bases between. As DNA, the CDR3 is TGTGCCAGCAGTTTCAGAGGGATTAGCAATCAGCCCCAGCATTTT. This gives the protein CASSFRGISNQPQHF. The variable domain in full, completed from reference TRBV28 and TRBJ1-5, reads DVKVTQSSRYLVKRTGEKVFLECVQDMDHENMFWYRQDPGLGLRLIYFSYDVKMKEKGDIPEGYSVSREKKERFSLILESASTNQTSMYLCASSFRGISNQPQHFGDGTRLSIL.

This clonotype was seen only a few times. V usage is TRBV7-2 and J usage is TRBJ2-4; the D call may be TRBD1 or TRBD2 (5 bases each). The CDR3 has 17 residues. V was cut by 5 bases and J by 1 base, with 18 bases left in between. Per germline, CDR1 SGHTA and CDR2 FQGNSA. The CDR3 loop reads CASSPWGSSGAKNIQYF. In DNA form, the CDR3 reads TGTGCCAGCAGCCCCTGGGGCAGTTCGGGGGCCAAAAACATTCAGTACTTC. The whole variable domain, filled in from reference TRBV7-2 and TRBJ2-4, reads GAGVSQSPSNKVTEKGKDVELRCDPISGHTALYWYRQSLGQGLEFLIYFQGNSAPDKSGLPSDRFSAERTGGSVSTLTIQRTQQEDSAVYLCASSPWGSSGAKNIQYFGAGTRLSVL.